This T cell receptor beta chain was recorded in a study of blood T cells in healthy people across ages. Study findings and constraints: Across samples, TCR beta diversity tracked strongly with naive T cell percentage.

The count of this clonotype is one. Its antigen is currently unknown. The CDR3 sequence is 16 residues long. The V and J ends lost 1 base and 4 bases respectively, with 16 bases between them. A J-beta primer mix and a sample-barcoded 5' primer were used in a second PCR of about 7 to 12 cycles. Template switching added a 12-random-nucleotide identifier to every cDNA molecule. TCRdb itself ran the 5' RACE reads through MiXCR, one entry per CDR3 protein. The table lists 450,000 to 650,000 distinct CDR3 sequences, under 30% of them singletons. The same data also contributed to another study, on T cells of mothers and their children. That publication notes: Reverse transcription into cDNA received all extracted RNA, at approximately 1.4 ug per 15 ul. The study obtained over 8.5 million TCR beta CDR3 reads per mother and about 3 million per child.

V is TRBV12-3 or TRBV12-4 and J is TRBJ1-1, with D possibly being TRBD1 (5 bases). The sequence derives from a boy under 18 in good health. Sequenced sample: blood. DNA of the CDR3: TGTGCCAGCAGTTTAGAAAGGACATGGGTGGCCACTGAAGCTTTCTTT. The encoded protein is CASSLERTWVATEAFF.